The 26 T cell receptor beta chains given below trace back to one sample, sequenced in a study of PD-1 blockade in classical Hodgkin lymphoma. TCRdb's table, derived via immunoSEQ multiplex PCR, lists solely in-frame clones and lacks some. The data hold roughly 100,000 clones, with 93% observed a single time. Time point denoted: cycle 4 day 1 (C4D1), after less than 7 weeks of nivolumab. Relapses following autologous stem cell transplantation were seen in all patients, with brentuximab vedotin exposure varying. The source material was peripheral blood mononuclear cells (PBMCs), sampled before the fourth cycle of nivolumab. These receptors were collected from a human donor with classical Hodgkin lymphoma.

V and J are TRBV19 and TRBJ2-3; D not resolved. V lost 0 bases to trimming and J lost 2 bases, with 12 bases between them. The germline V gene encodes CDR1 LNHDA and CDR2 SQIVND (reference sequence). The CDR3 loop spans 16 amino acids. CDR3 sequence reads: CASSIDLLGTTDTQYF. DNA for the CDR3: TGTGCCAGTAGTATAGATCTGTTGGGCACCACAGATACGCAGTATTTT.

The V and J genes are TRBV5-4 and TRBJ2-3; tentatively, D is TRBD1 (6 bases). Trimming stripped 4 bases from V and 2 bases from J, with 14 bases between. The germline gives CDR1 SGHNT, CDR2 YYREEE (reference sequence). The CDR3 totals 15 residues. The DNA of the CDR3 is TGTGCCAGCAGCCCCAGGCAGGGGATCACAGATACGCAGTATTTT. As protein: CASSPRQGITDTQYF.

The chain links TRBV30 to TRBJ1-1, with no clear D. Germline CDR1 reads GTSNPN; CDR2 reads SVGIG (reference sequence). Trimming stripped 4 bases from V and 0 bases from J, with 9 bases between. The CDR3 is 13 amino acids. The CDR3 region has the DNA TGTGCCTGGAACCGCAATTTGAACACTGAAGCTTTCTTT. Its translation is CAWNRNLNTEAFF. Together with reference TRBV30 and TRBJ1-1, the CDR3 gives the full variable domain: SQTIHQWPATLVQPVGSPLSLECTVEGTSNPNLYWYRQAAGRGLQLLFYSVGIGQISSEVPQNLSASRPQDRQFILSSKKLLLSDSGFYLCAWNRNLNTEAFFGQGTRLTVV.

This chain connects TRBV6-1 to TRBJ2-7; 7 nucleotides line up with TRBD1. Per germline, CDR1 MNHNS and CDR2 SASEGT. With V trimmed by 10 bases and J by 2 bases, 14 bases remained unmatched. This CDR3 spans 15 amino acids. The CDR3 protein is CAIGRPGQLPYEQYF. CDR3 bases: TGTGCCATTGGCCGACCGGGACAGCTTCCCTACGAGCAGTACTTC.

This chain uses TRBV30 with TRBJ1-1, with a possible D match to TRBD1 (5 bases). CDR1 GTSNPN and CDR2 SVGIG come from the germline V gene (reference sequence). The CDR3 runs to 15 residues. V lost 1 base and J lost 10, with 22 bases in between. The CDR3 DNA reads TGTGCCTGGAGTGGCCCCGGACGGGCCCCGGGGGGAGCTTTCTTT. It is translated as CAWSGPGRAPGGAFF.

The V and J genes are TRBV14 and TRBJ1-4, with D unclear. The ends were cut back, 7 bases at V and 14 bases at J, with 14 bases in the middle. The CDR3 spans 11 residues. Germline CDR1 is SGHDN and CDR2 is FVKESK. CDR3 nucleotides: TGTGCCAGCACCCCCGGGAACGAGCTGTTTTTT. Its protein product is CASTPGNELFF. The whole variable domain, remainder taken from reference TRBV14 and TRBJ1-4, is EAGVTQFPSHSVIEKGQTVTLRCDPISGHDNLYWYRRVMGKEIKFLLHFVKESKQDESGMPNNRFLAERTGGTYSTLKVQPAELEDSGVYFCASTPGNELFFGSGTQLSVL.

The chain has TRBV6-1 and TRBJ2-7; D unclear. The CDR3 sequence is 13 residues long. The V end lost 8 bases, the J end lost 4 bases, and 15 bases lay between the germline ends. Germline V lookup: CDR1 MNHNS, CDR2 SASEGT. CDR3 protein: CASGRAPEYEQYF. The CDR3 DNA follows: TGTGCCAGCGGCCGGGCCCCAGAATACGAGCAGTACTTC.

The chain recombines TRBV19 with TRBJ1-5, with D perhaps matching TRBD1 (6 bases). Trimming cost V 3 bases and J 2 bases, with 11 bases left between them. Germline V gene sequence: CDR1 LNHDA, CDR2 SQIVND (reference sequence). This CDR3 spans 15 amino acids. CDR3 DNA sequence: TGTGCCAGTAGTATTAGGGGGGTAGGCAATCAGCCCCAGCATTTT. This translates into CASSIRGVGNQPQHF.

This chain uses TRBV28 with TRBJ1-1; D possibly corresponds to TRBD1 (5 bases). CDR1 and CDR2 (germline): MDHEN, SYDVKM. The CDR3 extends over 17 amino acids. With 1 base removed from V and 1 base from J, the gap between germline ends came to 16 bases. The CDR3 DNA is TGTGCCAGCAGTTTATCCACACGTAGGGGTTGGAACACTGAAGCTTTCTTT. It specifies CASSLSTRRGWNTEAFF.

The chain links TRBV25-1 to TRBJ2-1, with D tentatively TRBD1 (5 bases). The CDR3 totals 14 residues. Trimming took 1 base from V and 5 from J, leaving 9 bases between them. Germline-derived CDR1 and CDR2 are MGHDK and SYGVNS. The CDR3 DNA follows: TGTGCCAGCAGTGAATCGGACACAGACAATGAGCAGTTCTTC. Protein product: CASSESDTDNEQFF.

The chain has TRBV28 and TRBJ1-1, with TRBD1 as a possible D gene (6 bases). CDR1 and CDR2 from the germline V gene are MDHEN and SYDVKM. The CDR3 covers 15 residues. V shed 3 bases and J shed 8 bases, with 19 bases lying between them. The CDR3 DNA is TGTGCCAGCAGTTTTAGGGGGGGCGCGTTCCCCGAAGCTTTCTTT. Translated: CASSFRGGAFPEAFF.

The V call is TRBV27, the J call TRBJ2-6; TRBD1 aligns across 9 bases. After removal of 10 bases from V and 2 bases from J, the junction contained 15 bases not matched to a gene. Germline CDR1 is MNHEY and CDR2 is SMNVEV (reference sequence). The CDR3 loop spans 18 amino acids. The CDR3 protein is CATRLTQGARAGANVLTF. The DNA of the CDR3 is TGTGCCACCCGTTTAACACAGGGGGCGCGAGCTGGGGCCAACGTCCTGACTTTC.

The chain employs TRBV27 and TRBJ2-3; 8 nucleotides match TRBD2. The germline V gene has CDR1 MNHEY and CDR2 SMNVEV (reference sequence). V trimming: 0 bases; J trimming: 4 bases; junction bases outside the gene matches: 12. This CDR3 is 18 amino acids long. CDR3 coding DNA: TGTGCCAGCAGTTTATCGATCGCGCAGCGGGAGTGGGCAGATACGCAGTATTTT. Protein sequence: CASSLSIAQREWADTQYF.

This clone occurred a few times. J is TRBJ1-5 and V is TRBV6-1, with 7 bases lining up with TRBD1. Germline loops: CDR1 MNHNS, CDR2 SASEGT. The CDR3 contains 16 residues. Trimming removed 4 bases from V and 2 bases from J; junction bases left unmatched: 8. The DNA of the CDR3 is TGTGCCAGCAGTGTTAACAGGGGAGGTGGCAATCAGCCCCAGCATTTT. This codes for CASSVNRGGGNQPQHF.

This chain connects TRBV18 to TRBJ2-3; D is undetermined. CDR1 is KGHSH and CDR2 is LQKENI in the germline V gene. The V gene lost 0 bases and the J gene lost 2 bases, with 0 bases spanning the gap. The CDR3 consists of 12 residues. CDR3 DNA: TGTGCCAGCTCACCACCCACAGATACGCAGTATTTT. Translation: CASSPPTDTQYF.

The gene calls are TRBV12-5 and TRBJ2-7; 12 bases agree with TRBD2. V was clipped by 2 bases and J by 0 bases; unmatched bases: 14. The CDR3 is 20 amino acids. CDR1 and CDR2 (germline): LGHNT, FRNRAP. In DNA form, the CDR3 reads TGTGCTAGTGGTTTGCCCTCTAGCGGGAGGGCCGACTCTAGCTCCTACGAGCAGTACTTC. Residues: CASGLPSSGRADSSSYEQYF.

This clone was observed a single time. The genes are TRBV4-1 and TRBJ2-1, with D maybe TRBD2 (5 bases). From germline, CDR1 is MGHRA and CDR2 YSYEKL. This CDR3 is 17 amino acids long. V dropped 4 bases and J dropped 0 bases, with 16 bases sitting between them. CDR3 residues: CASSPIRLSSSYNEQFF. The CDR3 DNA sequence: TGCGCCAGCAGCCCAATCCGACTATCCAGCTCCTACAATGAGCAGTTCTTC.

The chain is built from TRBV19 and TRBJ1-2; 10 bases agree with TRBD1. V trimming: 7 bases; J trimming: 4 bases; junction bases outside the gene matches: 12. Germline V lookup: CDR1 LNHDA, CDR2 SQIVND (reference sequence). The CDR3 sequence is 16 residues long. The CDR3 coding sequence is TGTGCCAGTACCGATGCCGGGACAGGGGTATCCTATGGCTACACCTTC. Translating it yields CASTDAGTGVSYGYTF.

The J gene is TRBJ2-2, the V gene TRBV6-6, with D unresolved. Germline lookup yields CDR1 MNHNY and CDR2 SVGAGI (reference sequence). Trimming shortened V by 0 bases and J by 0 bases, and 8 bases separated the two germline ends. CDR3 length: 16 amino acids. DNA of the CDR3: TGTGCCAGCAGTTACTCATCTACCTCGAACACCGGGGAGCTGTTTTTT. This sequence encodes CASSYSSTSNTGELFF.

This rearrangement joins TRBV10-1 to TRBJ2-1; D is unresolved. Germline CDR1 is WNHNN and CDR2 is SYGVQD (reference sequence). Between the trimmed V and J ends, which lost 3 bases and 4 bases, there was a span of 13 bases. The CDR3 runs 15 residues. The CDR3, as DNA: TGCGCCAGCAGTGAAAGTTTAGCAACATACAATGAGCAGTTCTTC. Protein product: CASSESLATYNEQFF.

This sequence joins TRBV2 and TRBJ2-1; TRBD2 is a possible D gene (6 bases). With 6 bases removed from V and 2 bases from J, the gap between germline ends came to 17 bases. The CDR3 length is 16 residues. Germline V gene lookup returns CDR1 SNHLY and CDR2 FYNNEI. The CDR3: CASSRNPLAPYNEQFF. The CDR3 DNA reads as TGTGCCAGCAGCCGAAATCCCCTAGCGCCCTACAATGAGCAGTTCTTC.

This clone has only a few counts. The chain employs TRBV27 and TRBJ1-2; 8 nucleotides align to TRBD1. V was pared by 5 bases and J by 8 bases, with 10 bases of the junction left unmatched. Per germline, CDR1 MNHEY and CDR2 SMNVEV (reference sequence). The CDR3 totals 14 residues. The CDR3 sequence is CASSAGQGTGGYTF. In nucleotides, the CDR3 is TGTGCCAGCAGTGCCGGACAGGGAACGGGGGGCTACACCTTC.

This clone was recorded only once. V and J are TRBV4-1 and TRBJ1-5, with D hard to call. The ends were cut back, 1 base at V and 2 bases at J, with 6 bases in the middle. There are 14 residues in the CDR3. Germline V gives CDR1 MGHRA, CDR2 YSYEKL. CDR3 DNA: TGCGCCAGCAGCCAAGTTTATGGCAATCAGCCCCAGCATTTT. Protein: CASSQVYGNQPQHF.

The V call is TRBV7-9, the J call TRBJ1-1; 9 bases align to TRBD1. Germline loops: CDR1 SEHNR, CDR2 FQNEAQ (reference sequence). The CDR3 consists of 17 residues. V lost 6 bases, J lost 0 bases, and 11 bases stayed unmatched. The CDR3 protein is CASSVGPGQGMNTEAFF. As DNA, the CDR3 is TGTGCCAGCAGTGTAGGGCCGGGACAGGGAATGAACACTGAAGCTTTCTTT.

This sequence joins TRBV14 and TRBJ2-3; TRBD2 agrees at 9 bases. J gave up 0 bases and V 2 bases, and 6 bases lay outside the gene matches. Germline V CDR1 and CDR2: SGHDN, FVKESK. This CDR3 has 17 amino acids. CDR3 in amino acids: CASSQPYSGGSTDTQYF. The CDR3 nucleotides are TGTGCCAGCAGCCAACCTTATAGCGGGGGAAGCACAGATACGCAGTATTTT. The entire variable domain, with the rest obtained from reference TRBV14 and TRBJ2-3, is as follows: EAGVTQFPSHSVIEKGQTVTLRCDPISGHDNLYWYRRVMGKEIKFLLHFVKESKQDESGMPNNRFLAERTGGTYSTLKVQPAELEDSGVYFCASSQPYSGGSTDTQYFGPGTRLTVL.

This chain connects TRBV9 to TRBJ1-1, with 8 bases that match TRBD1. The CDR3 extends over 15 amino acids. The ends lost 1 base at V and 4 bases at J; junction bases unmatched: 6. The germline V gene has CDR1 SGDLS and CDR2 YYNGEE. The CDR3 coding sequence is TGTGCCAGCAGCGTATTGACAGGGGAAGTCACTGAAGCTTTCTTT. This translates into CASSVLTGEVTEAFF.